This record looks at one T cell receptor (beta chain) sequence and its context. V was pared by 4 bases and J by 7 bases, with 10 bases between. CDR3 length: 11 residues. Germline V lookup: CDR1 DFQATT, CDR2 SNEGSKA (reference sequence). Original methodology: The assay estimated nucleated cells by amplifying reference gene primers. Sequencing used immunoSEQ multiplex PCR; TCRdb keeps in-frame clones, though not all of them. The V and J calls and clone size are taken from that table; D and trimming were inferred from the DNA. The sample records more than 150,000 clones, approximately 85% being singletons. The data originate from a study of blood T cell repertoires in COVID-19. Study overall: Specimens from acute and convalescent COVID-19 originated in the United States, Italy and Spain. From T cells, B-cell-depleted T cells, or PBMCs came the material, which was cDNA or gDNA.

V usage is TRBV20-1 and J usage is TRBJ1-2, with D possibly matching TRBD1 (6 bases). The sequencing sample was made of peripheral blood. The clonotype originates from a woman aged 80 or older with acute or convalescent COVID-19. The CDR3: CSANPGVGYTF. Here the CDR3 DNA reads TGCAGTGCTAACCCAGGGGTTGGCTACACCTTC.